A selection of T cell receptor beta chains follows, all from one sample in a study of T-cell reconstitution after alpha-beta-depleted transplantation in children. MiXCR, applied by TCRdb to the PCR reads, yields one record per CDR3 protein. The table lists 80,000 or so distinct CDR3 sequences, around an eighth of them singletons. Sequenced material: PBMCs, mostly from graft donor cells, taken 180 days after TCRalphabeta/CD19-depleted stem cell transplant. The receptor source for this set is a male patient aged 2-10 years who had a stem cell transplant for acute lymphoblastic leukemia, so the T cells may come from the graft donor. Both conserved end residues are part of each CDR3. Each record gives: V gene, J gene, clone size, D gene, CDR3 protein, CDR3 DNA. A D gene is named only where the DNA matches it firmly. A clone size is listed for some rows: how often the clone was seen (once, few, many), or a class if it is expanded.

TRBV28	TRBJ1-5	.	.	CASSSHSNQPQHF	TGTGCCAGCAGTTCCCATAGCAATCAGCCCCAGCATTTT
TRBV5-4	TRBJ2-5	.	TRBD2	CASSLATGGPWETQYF	TGTGCCAGCAGCTTGGCGACGGGAGGGCCCTGGGAGACCCAGTACTTC
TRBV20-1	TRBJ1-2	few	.	CSARDRLSPRERVGYTF	TGCAGTGCTAGAGATAGACTCTCACCCAGGGAAAGGGTAGGCTACACCTTC
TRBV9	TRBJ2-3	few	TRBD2	CASSVGRGRAITDTQYF	TGTGCCAGCAGCGTAGGACGCGGGAGGGCCATCACAGATACGCAGTATTTT
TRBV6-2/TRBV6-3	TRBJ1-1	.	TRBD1	CASSSGQGVNTEAFF	TGTGCCAGCAGCTCCGGACAGGGGGTAAACACTGAAGCTTTCTTT
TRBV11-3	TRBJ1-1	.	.	CASSLVQNTEAFF	TGTGCCAGCAGCTTAGTACAGAACACTGAAGCTTTCTTT
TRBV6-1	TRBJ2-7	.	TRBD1	CASRSGQGRWYEQYF	TGTGCCAGCAGGTCGGGACAGGGGAGATGGTACGAGCAGTACTTC
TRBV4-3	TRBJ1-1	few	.	CASSQYSRTNTEAFF	TGCGCCAGCAGCCAATACTCCAGGACGAACACTGAAGCTTTCTTT
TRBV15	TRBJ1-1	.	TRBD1	CATSGPTGEGGVWKLNTEAFF	TGTGCCACCAGCGGACCGACAGGGGAGGGGGGTGTGTGGAAGTTGAACACTGAAGCTTTCTTT
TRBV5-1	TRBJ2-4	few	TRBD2	CASSLARGFSSAGDSKNIQYF	TGCGCCAGCAGCTTGGCACGAGGTTTCAGCTCAGCGGGAGACTCCAAAAACATTCAGTACTTC
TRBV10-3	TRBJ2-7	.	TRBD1	CAISRTGAEQYF	TGTGCCATCAGTCGGACAGGGGCGGAGCAGTACTTC
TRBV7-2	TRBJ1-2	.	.	CASSFRRPGLCRGYTF	TGTGCCAGCAGCTTCCGAAGACCCGGCCTGTGCAGGGGCTACACCTTC
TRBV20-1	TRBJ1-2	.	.	CSADRGIYGYTF	TGCAGTGCTGACCGGGGAATCTATGGCTACACCTTC
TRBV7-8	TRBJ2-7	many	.	CASLAGSTYEQYF	TGTGCCAGCCTGGCGGGGTCGACCTACGAGCAGTACTTC
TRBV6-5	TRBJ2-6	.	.	CASSFSINFSGANVLTF	TGTGCCAGCAGTTTCAGTATTAACTTTTCTGGGGCCAACGTCCTGACTTTC
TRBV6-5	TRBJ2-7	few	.	CASSYYRGVRGNYEQYF	TGTGCCAGCAGTTACTATAGAGGGGTGAGGGGGAACTACGAGCAGTACTTC
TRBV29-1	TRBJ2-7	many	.	CSVETSTPYEQYF	TGCAGCGTTGAAACGAGTACTCCCTACGAGCAGTACTTC
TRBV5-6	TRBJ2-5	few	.	CASSSLGGAQETQYF	TGTGCCAGCAGCTCCTTAGGTGGGGCCCAAGAGACCCAGTACTTC
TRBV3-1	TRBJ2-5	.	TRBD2	CASSGLAQETQYF	TGTGCCAGCAGCGGACTAGCCCAAGAGACCCAGTACTTC
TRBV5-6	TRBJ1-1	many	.	CASSVPRLNTEAFF	TGTGCCAGCAGCGTCCCCAGGTTGAACACTGAAGCTTTCTTT
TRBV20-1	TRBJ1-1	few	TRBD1	CSASRTGMNTEAFF	TGCAGTGCTAGCCGGACAGGAATGAACACTGAAGCTTTCTTT
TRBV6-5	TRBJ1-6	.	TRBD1	CASSSQGDRTPLHF	TGTGCCAGCAGTTCTCAGGGGGACAGAACACCCCTCCACTTT
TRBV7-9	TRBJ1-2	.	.	CASSLEGTGYTF	TGTGCCAGCAGCTTAGAAGGCACTGGCTACACCTTC
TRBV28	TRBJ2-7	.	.	CARSSWTSRNSYEQYF	TGTGCCCGCAGTTCCTGGACGAGCAGGAACTCCTACGAGCAGTACTTC
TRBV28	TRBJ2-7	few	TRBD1	CASSLDPRQGSYEQYF	TGTGCCAGCAGTTTGGACCCGCGACAGGGGTCCTACGAGCAGTACTTC
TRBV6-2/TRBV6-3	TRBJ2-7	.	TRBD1	CASTLTLLTGGYEQYF	TGTGCCAGCACCCTTACACTTCTAACAGGGGGCTACGAGCAGTACTTC
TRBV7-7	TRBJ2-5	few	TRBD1	CASSGQGGETQYF	TGTGCTAGCAGCGGACAGGGTGGGGAGACCCAGTACTTC
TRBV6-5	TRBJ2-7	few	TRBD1	CASSSSGQGWRTGGYEQYF	TGTGCCAGCAGTTCCTCGGGACAGGGGTGGAGGACGGGGGGCTACGAGCAGTACTTC
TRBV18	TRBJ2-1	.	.	CASSLVGAAEQFF	TGTGCCAGCTCGCTGGTCGGTGCTGCTGAGCAGTTCTTC
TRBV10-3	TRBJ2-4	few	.	CAISGEGDIQYF	TGTGCCATTTCAGGGGAGGGGGACATTCAGTACTTC
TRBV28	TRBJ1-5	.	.	CARSLGGIQPQHF	TGTGCCCGCAGTCTTGGAGGGATTCAGCCCCAGCATTTT
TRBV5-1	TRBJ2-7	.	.	CASSSGLLSYEQYF	TGCGCCAGCAGCTCGGGACTGCTCTCCTACGAGCAGTACTTC
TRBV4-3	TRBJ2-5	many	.	CASSQKTQYF	TGCGCCAGCAGCCAAAAGACCCAGTACTTC
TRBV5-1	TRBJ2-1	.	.	CASSLVGCNEQFF	TGCGCCAGCAGCTTGGTAGGTTGCAATGAGCAGTTCTTC
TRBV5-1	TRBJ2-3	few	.	CASSFKDTQYF	TGCGCCAGCAGCTTTAAAGATACGCAGTATTTT
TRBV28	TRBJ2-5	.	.	CARGPGEGRETQYF	TGTGCCAGGGGCCCCGGGGAAGGGAGGGAGACCCAGTACTTC
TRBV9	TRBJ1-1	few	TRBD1	CASSVDQGAPTEAFF	TGTGCCAGCAGCGTTGATCAGGGGGCGCCCACTGAAGCTTTCTTT
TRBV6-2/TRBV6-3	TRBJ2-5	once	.	CASSYPLKTQYF	TGTGCCAGCAGTTACCCCTTAAAGACCCAGTACTTC
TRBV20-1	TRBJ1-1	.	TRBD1	CSARDATGVNTEAFF	TGCAGTGCTAGAGACGCCACAGGGGTGAACACTGAAGCTTTCTTT
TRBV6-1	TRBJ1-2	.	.	CASSERLDSNYGYTF	TGTGCCAGCAGTGAAAGGCTGGACAGTAACTATGGCTACACCTTC
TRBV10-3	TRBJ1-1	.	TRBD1	CAIAGQGGTEAFF	TGTGCCATCGCGGGACAGGGGGGAACTGAAGCTTTCTTT
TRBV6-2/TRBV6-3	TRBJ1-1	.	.	CASSFRDGPLLNTEAFF	TGTGCCAGCAGTTTCCGGGACGGTCCATTACTGAACACTGAAGCTTTCTTT
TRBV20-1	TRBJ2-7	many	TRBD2	CSATNGGTGKFEQYF	TGCAGTGCTACCAACGGGGGGACGGGAAAATTCGAGCAGTACTTC
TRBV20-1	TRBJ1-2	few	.	CSARDPGRGYTF	TGCAGTGCTAGAGATCCAGGGAGGGGCTACACCTTC
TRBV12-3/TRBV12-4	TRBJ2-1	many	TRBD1	CASSSDRGQLRNEQFF	TGTGCCAGCAGTTCCGACAGGGGTCAACTACGGAATGAGCAGTTCTTC
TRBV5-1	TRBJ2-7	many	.	CASSLEGGSYEQYF	TGCGCCAGCAGCTTGGAGGGGGGGTCCTACGAGCAGTACTTC
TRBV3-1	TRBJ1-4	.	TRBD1	CASSPFPRDRDEKLFF	TGTGCCAGCAGCCCCTTCCCCCGGGACAGGGATGAAAAACTGTTTTTT
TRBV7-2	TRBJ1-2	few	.	CASSPGLGRAYGYTF	TGTGCCAGCAGCCCCGGACTAGGAAGGGCCTATGGCTACACCTTC
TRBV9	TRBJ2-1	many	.	CASSVGLGDEQFF	TGTGCCAGCAGCGTAGGCCTAGGCGATGAGCAGTTCTTC
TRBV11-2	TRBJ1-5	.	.	CASSSPRSTRVYSNQPQHF	TGTGCCAGCAGCTCCCCTCGATCGACACGGGTCTATAGCAATCAGCCCCAGCATTTT